The 18 T cell receptor beta chains below come from one sample, sequenced in a study of control samples from healthy donors and cancer patients. Profiled with immunoSEQ multiplex PCR; TCRdb holds only in-frame clones, not every one. Seen here are around 53,000 clones, approximately 90% observed once, and the top ten hold about 14%. Sequenced material: PBMCs. The receptor set was obtained from a man between 60 and 70 years old with head and neck cancer.

This clone came up a few times. The V and J genes are TRBV18 and TRBJ2-7, with D hard to call. V lost 2 bases and J 2 bases, leaving 10 bases between the germline ends. The germline V gene has CDR1 KGHSH and CDR2 LQKENI. The CDR3 totals 14 residues. DNA for the CDR3: TGTGCCAGCTCACCATCCTCACAGCCCTACGAGCAGTACTTC. Translating it yields CASSPSSQPYEQYF.

CDR3 region: CASSRTGTGYYEQYF. DNA for the CDR3: TGTGCCAGCAGCCGGACCGGGACAGGGTACTACGAGCAGTACTTC. This chain links TRBV7-2 with TRBJ2-7, with 9 positions matching TRBD1. The CDR3 has 15 residues. Losses at the gene ends were 5 bases for V and 3 bases for J; bases not matched to a gene: 8. Germline V lookup: CDR1 SGHTA, CDR2 FQGNSA.

The rearrangement joins TRBV4-2 to TRBJ2-3, with a possible D match to TRBD2 (6 bases). This CDR3 contains 16 residues. CDR1 is LGHNA and CDR2 is YNFKEQ in the germline V gene. Trimming stripped 4 bases from V and 2 bases from J, with 16 bases between. CDR3 bases: TGTGCCAGCAGCCCCAAATCCGCGGGGAACACAGATACGCAGTATTTT. It encodes CASSPKSAGNTDTQYF.

This sequence joins TRBV19 and TRBJ2-2; 10 bases fit TRBD2. The J segment lost 6 bases and the V segment lost 5 bases, leaving 9 bases of the junction unmatched. CDR1 is LNHDA, CDR2 SQIVND, per germline (reference sequence). The CDR3 sequence is 16 residues long. The CDR3 nucleotides read TGTGCCAGTAGTCTCCCTAGCGGGAGAAGGGCCGGGGAGCTGTTTTTT. Its translation: CASSLPSGRRAGELFF.

The V gene is TRBV30, the J gene TRBJ2-2; 7 bases match TRBD2. The CDR3 extends over 14 amino acids. CDR1 and CDR2 (germline): GTSNPN, SVGIG (reference sequence). V shed 5 bases and J 3 bases; nucleotides not matched to a gene: 6. The CDR3 region has the DNA TGTGCCTGGTGTCGAGGGAGGGACACCGGGGAGCTGTTTTTT. Its protein product is CAWCRGRDTGELFF.

This clone was detected once. V and J are TRBV6-1 and TRBJ2-1; 10 positions agree with TRBD2. CDR1 is MNHNS and CDR2 is SASEGT in the germline V gene. Losses at the gene ends were 2 bases for V and 4 bases for J; bases not matched to a gene: 5. The CDR3 extends over 16 amino acids. The CDR3 DNA follows: TGTGCCAGCAGTGAATACACTAGCGGGATGTACAATGAGCAGTTCTTC. Its protein is CASSEYTSGMYNEQFF.

The chain combines TRBV6-2 or TRBV6-3 with TRBJ2-7; perhaps TRBD2 as D (5 bases). Germline CDR1 reads MNHEY; CDR2 reads SVGEGT. The CDR3 is made up of 12 amino acids. The ends were cut back, 5 bases at V and 3 bases at J, with 8 bases in the middle. CDR3 nucleotides: TGTGCCAGCAGTCCCGGAGGCTACGAGCAGTACTTC. Translation gives CASSPGGYEQYF.

This clone has more than one count but fewer than ten. The chain employs TRBV7-9 and TRBJ2-3; D is uncertain. The CDR3 is 13 amino acids. Germline CDR1 and CDR2: SEHNR and FQNEAQ (reference sequence). Trimming left V 5 bases short and J 0 bases short, with 6 bases between. The CDR3 region has the DNA TGTGCCAGCAGCGTCTCAAGCACAGATACGCAGTATTTT. Translation gives CASSVSSTDTQYF.

The chain carries TRBV14 and TRBJ2-4, with 13 bases fitting TRBD2. V trimming: 4 bases; J trimming: 2 bases; junction bases outside the gene matches: 11. This CDR3 has 19 amino acids. Per germline, CDR1 SGHDN and CDR2 FVKESK. This CDR3 is CASSPGLAGDWRSKNIQYF. Here the CDR3 DNA reads TGTGCCAGCAGCCCTGGACTAGCGGGAGATTGGAGGTCCAAAAACATTCAGTACTTC.

The CDR3 coding sequence is TGCGCCAGCAGCCATTCCGGGACAAACTCTGGGGCCAACGTCCTGACTTTC. Translation: CASSHSGTNSGANVLTF. This sequence joins TRBV4-3 and TRBJ2-6; maybe TRBD1 (6 bases). CDR1 and CDR2 from the germline V gene are LGHNA and YSLEER. The CDR3 contains 17 residues. V was cut by 3 bases and J by 0 bases, with 12 bases left in between.

This sequence joins TRBV7-9 and TRBJ2-5, with 8 bases lining up with TRBD1. Looked up from germline, CDR1 is SEHNR and CDR2 is FQNEAQ (reference sequence). CDR3 size: 15 residues. With V trimmed by 5 bases and J by 5 bases, 10 bases remained unmatched. DNA for the CDR3: TGTGCCAGCAGCCCAACCAGGGGGCATAGGGAGACCCAGTACTTC. This sequence encodes CASSPTRGHRETQYF.

This chain joins TRBV7-3 and TRBJ1-6; 7 bases are shared with TRBD1. Trimming cost V 4 bases and J 8 bases; bases outside gene matches: 5. Germline V gives CDR1 SGHTA, CDR2 FQGTGA. The CDR3 runs to 14 residues. The CDR3 sequence is CASSSGQPYSPLHF. The CDR3 bases are TGTGCCAGCAGCTCGGGACAGCCCTATTCACCCCTCCACTTT.

The CDR3 region is CAWTKDRDGQPQHF. Here the CDR3 DNA reads TGTGCCTGGACTAAGGACAGGGACGGTCAGCCCCAGCATTTT. This sequence joins TRBV30 and TRBJ1-5; TRBD1 matches at 8 bases. In germline, CDR1 is GTSNPN, CDR2 SVGIG (reference sequence). The V gene end was trimmed by 4 bases and the J gene end by 6 bases; junction bases not matched to a gene: 8. The CDR3 extends over 14 amino acids.

This clone was counted once. The V and J genes are TRBV4-3 and TRBJ2-3; a possible D gene is TRBD1 (6 bases). The germline gives CDR1 LGHNA, CDR2 YSLEER. V was pared by 0 bases and J by 10 bases, with 14 bases between. The CDR3 length is 14 residues. CDR3 sequence reads: CASSQETGSFSQYF. CDR3 in DNA: TGCGCCAGCAGCCAAGAGACAGGCTCCTTCTCGCAGTATTTT.

The chain has TRBV5-1 and TRBJ2-7; perhaps TRBD1 as D (6 bases). This CDR3 is built from 13 residues. The germline V gene encodes CDR1 SGHRS and CDR2 YFSETQ. Deletions cut 4 bases from V and 1 base from J, with 9 bases between. The CDR3: CASSTTGSYEQYF. In DNA form, the CDR3 reads TGCGCCAGCAGCACCACAGGGTCCTACGAGCAGTACTTC.

This clone was seen only a few times. CDR3 in amino acids: CSASGSGDFSYEQYF. The CDR3 nucleotides read TGCAGTGCTAGTGGCAGCGGGGACTTCTCCTACGAGCAGTACTTC. V is TRBV20-1 and J is TRBJ2-7, with TRBD2 identical over 7 bases. The CDR3 contains 15 residues. V shed 3 bases and J 0 bases; nucleotides not matched to a gene: 8. Germline-derived CDR1 and CDR2 are DFQATT and SNEGSKA (reference sequence).

The J gene is TRBJ2-7, the V gene TRBV28; TRBD1 agrees at 10 bases. This CDR3 contains 15 residues. Per germline, CDR1 MDHEN and CDR2 SYDVKM. V dropped 6 bases and J dropped 3; count of bases not matched to a gene: 8. The CDR3 loop is CASRGQGSTLYEQYF. The CDR3 DNA is TGTGCCAGCAGGGGACAGGGGTCAACCCTCTACGAGCAGTACTTC.

The chain has TRBV10-2 and TRBJ1-6; D gene unclear. Germline CDR1 WSHSY, CDR2 SAAADI. The CDR3 is 14 amino acids. V shed 4 bases and J shed 10 bases, with 14 bases lying between them. The CDR3 protein is CASSGGGAESPLHF. CDR3 sequence (DNA): TGCGCCAGCAGTGGTGGAGGCGCAGAATCACCCCTCCACTTT.